This T cell receptor (beta chain) was sequenced in a study of shared clonotypes between healthy human individuals. This CDR3 comprises 11 residues. Germline CDR1 and CDR2: WSHSY and SAAADI. Between the trimmed V and J ends, which lost 8 bases and 6 bases, there was a span of 10 bases. Deep was the level at which the assay was run. The authors distributed each subset's genomic DNA evenly over several immunoSEQ plates. TCRdb's copy holds only in-frame clones and misses some; the assay was immunoSEQ multiplex PCR. The sample holds 450,000 to 700,000 clones, nearly 97% seen once. Terminally differentiated effector memory CD45RA+ cells were excluded by CCR7 positive selection of CD45RO-negative cells. Nashville, Tennessee was home to all donors, who were Caucasian adults.

V and J are TRBV10-2 and TRBJ1-2, with D maybe TRBD1 (5 bases). The TCR was taken from a woman between 25 and 40 years old in good health. What was sequenced was naive CD8+ T cells sorted from blood. CDR3 protein: CASQGGNGYTF. Written as DNA, the CDR3 is TGCGCCAGCCAGGGTGGGAATGGCTACACCTTC.